Listed below are T cell receptor beta chains from one sample, sequenced in a study of prognosis after radiotherapy for stage I lung cancer. One entry per CDR3 protein, called by TCRdb with MiXCR from the multiplex PCR reads. This table has about 31,000 distinct CDR3 sequences, less than 35% appearing once. The sequences come from PBMCs, collected before or after stereotactic body radiation therapy (not recorded which). The receptors derive from a donor aged 50 or older with non-small cell lung cancer. The CDR3 runs from the conserved cysteine through the conserved F or W. D genes are given only for firm matches.

cdr3_aa | j_call | d_call | v_call
CASSLKGALSPF | TRBJ1-6 | TRBD1 | TRBV5-1
CASSVAGRNTGELFF | TRBJ2-2 | NA | TRBV5-8
CASSIWTSGIRDLFF | TRBJ2-2 | TRBD2 | TRBV19
CSAGTDINQPQHF | TRBJ1-5 | NA | TRBV29-1
CASSDRGSNYGYTF | TRBJ1-2 | TRBD1 | TRBV2
CASSFGQGSGYTF | TRBJ1-2 | TRBD1 | TRBV12-3/TRBV12-4
CASSDTAWPSYEQYF | TRBJ2-7 | NA | TRBV2
CASSLFGSAGGNTGELFF | TRBJ2-2 | TRBD2 | TRBV7-3
CASSSAGGGDTQYF | TRBJ2-3 | TRBD2 | TRBV7-7
CATSDPPDTSPQHF | TRBJ1-5 | NA | TRBV24-1
CASSLEGQFYEQYF | TRBJ2-7 | NA | TRBV7-9
CASSLSLDTQYF | TRBJ2-3 | NA | TRBV7-6
CASSNVWGASLTGELFF | TRBJ2-2 | NA | TRBV27
CASSLDVRGYTF | TRBJ1-2 | NA | TRBV7-8
CASSPDSNQPQHF | TRBJ1-5 | NA | TRBV19
CATSSKTGRHSPLHF | TRBJ1-6 | NA | TRBV15
CRAGVLNTEAFF | TRBJ1-1 | NA | TRBV20-1
CASSFGQGSTNEKLFF | TRBJ1-4 | TRBD1 | TRBV5-1
CASRAAGVTETQYF | TRBJ2-5 | TRBD2 | TRBV5-4
CASSPQGTGELFF | TRBJ2-2 | NA | TRBV18
CASTSSGGLAVTYEQYF | TRBJ2-7 | TRBD2 | TRBV12-3/TRBV12-4
CASSERGVSTDTQYF | TRBJ2-3 | NA | TRBV10-2
CSALPGLSSYNEQFF | TRBJ2-1 | TRBD2 | TRBV20-1
CASTDVTEAFF | TRBJ1-1 | NA | TRBV7-9
CAAGRERDSYEQYF | TRBJ2-7 | TRBD2 | TRBV6-1
CASRRQGGPYEQYF | TRBJ2-7 | TRBD1 | TRBV6-1
CASSPRDGSQPLHF | TRBJ1-6 | NA | TRBV5-1
CASSQISFGQGRGETQYF | TRBJ2-5 | TRBD1 | TRBV7-9
CASSPHPTDQETQYF | TRBJ2-5 | NA | TRBV28
CSARDSAGGSGQGRETQYF | TRBJ2-5 | NA | TRBV20-1
CASSDSSGSYNEQFF | TRBJ2-1 | TRBD2 | TRBV6-1
CASSRRGNTEAFF | TRBJ1-1 | NA | TRBV19
CAIRDRGGSYEQYF | TRBJ2-7 | TRBD1 | TRBV10-3
CASSRGWDPAYEQYF | TRBJ2-7 | NA | TRBV7-9
CASSLSGPPDTQYF | TRBJ2-3 | NA | TRBV7-9
CASSGSVVDTQYF | TRBJ2-3 | NA | TRBV5-1
CASMRTGSGANVLTF | TRBJ2-6 | NA | TRBV2
CASSYGLAGDQYF | TRBJ2-7 | TRBD2 | TRBV12-3/TRBV12-4
CASILRASWSYEQYF | TRBJ2-7 | NA | TRBV5-1
CAITETGQGANYGYTF | TRBJ1-2 | TRBD1 | TRBV10-3
CASSFQLGNINNEQFF | TRBJ2-1 | NA | TRBV7-3
CASSVTGSEKLFF | TRBJ1-4 | NA | TRBV9
CASSFSQGRVDGYTF | TRBJ1-2 | NA | TRBV5-1
CASSLWAGTGANVLTF | TRBJ2-6 | NA | TRBV27
CASSRLYMETQYF | TRBJ2-5 | NA | TRBV4-1
CASSPNPPGTGTYEQYF | TRBJ2-7 | TRBD1 | TRBV27
CATSDSPGFYNEQFF | TRBJ2-1 | NA | TRBV24-1
CASSLLATVCGYTF | TRBJ1-2 | NA | TRBV28
CSAGTSGRAVDTQYF | TRBJ2-5 | TRBD2 | TRBV20-1
CASSMGTGTTANTGELFF | TRBJ2-2 | TRBD1 | TRBV19